One sample yielded the 27 T cell receptor beta chains listed below, sequenced in a study of T cells in Graves' hyperthyroidism and ophthalmopathy. Template material for amplifying TCR beta CDR3 regions consisted of RNA transcripts. RT-PCR in the first round (using the HTBI primer set) targeted the TCR CDR3. Via MiXCR, TCRdb re-called the multiplex PCR reads, giving one row per CDR3 protein. The data hold some 510,000 distinct CDR3 sequences, with more than 20% observed a single time. Input material: blood. All receptors derive from a man aged 18 to 29 with Graves' hyperthyroidism.

This clonotype has ten or more counts. The gene calls are TRBV24-1 and TRBJ1-2, with 8 positions matching TRBD1. The CDR3 runs 15 residues. The germline V gene encodes CDR1 KGHDR and CDR2 SFDVKD. The V and J ends lost 2 bases and 5 bases, in that order; junction bases with no gene match: 6. CDR3 protein: CATSDSTGVEYGYTF. The CDR3 coding sequence is TGTGCCACCAGTGATTCGACAGGGGTTGAGTATGGCTACACCTTC.

The V call is TRBV12-3 or TRBV12-4, the J call TRBJ1-1; D uncertain. The CDR3 contains 14 residues. V lost 7 bases, J lost 2 bases, and 14 bases lay in between. CDR3 in amino acids: CASTSGILNTEAFF. The CDR3 DNA reads as TGTGCCAGCACCTCCGGGATCCTTAACACTGAAGCTTTCTTT.

In this sample, this clonotype turned up a few times. The chain joins TRBV5-5 to TRBJ1-2; no clear D. This CDR3 is 13 amino acids long. In germline, CDR1 is SGHKS, CDR2 YYEKEE (reference sequence). The ends were cut back, 3 bases at V and 7 bases at J, with 13 bases in the middle. For the CDR3, the DNA is TGTGCCAGCAGCTCGGGCAGGAGTAGTGGCTACACCTTC. This gives the protein CASSSGRSSGYTF.

The gene calls are TRBV6-1 and TRBJ1-1, with D unresolved. Germline V CDR1 and CDR2: MNHNS, SASEGT. Trimming took 7 bases from V and 10 from J, leaving 25 bases between them. The CDR3 is 15 amino acids. CDR3 amino acids: CASIPRPGRPTTAFF. Here the CDR3 DNA reads TGTGCCAGCATCCCCAGGCCGGGGAGGCCCACCACAGCTTTCTTT.

This clonotype was seen repeatedly, ten times or more. This chain connects TRBV20-1 to TRBJ1-2; D might be TRBD1 (5 bases). Trimming took off 3 bases at V and 6 bases at J, with 14 bases between the two ends. The CDR3 is made up of 13 amino acids. Per the germline V gene, CDR1 is DFQATT and CDR2 is SNEGSKA (reference sequence). Here the CDR3 DNA reads TGCAGTGCTAGCCACGGGGGAGAGGATGGCTACACCTTC. Its translation is CSASHGGEDGYTF.

There are a few counts of this clonotype. With a much larger clone just one base away, this may be a read error. The V gene is TRBV28, the J gene TRBJ2-7; D perhaps matches TRBD1 (6 bases). CDR3 length: 17 amino acids. The germline V gene has CDR1 MDHEN and CDR2 SYDVKM. The CDR3 sequence: CAGSLSLTGISSYEQYF. The CDR3 region has the DNA TGTGCCGGCAGTTTGTCCCTCACAGGGATTTCGTCCTACGAGCAGTACTTC.

The V gene is TRBV4-2, the J gene TRBJ1-2; D is ambiguous. Germline assignment: CDR1 LGHNA and CDR2 YNFKEQ. The CDR3 has 16 amino acids. V lost 0 bases, J lost 0 bases, and 11 bases lay in between. Here the CDR3 DNA reads TGTGCCAGCAGCCAAGACCCAGTACGGGCTAACTATGGCTACACCTTC. Amino acid sequence: CASSQDPVRANYGYTF.

This clonotype was found a few times. The chain couples TRBV13 to TRBJ2-2; D might be TRBD1 (5 bases). Trimming pared 8 bases from V and 1 base from J, leaving 23 bases between. The CDR3 runs 18 residues. Germline values: CDR1 PRHDT, CDR2 FYEKMQ (reference sequence). CDR3 sequence: CASSQLPNLQGNTGELFF. DNA for the CDR3: TGTGCCAGCTCCCAACTCCCGAACCTTCAGGGGAACACCGGGGAGCTGTTTTTT.

This clonotype was counted ten times or more. This rearrangement joins TRBV7-9 to TRBJ2-5; D ambiguous. Trimming took off 5 bases at V and 1 base at J, with 11 bases between the two ends. This CDR3 is built from 14 residues. Germline assignment: CDR1 SEHNR and CDR2 FQNEAQ (reference sequence). The CDR3 loop is CASSRRTVQETQYF. The DNA of the CDR3 is TGTGCCAGCAGCCGGAGAACAGTCCAAGAGACCCAGTACTTC.

This clonotype was seen repeatedly, ten times or more. The rearrangement uses TRBV7-8 and TRBJ2-7; D remains ambiguous. CDR3 length: 15 amino acids. The V end lost 5 bases, the J end lost 2 bases, and 16 bases lay between the germline ends. Germline V gives CDR1 SGHVS, CDR2 FQNEAQ. The CDR3 region has the DNA TGTGCCAGCAGCCCGGAGTTTTCGATTCCCTACGAGCAGTACTTC. Translation gives CASSPEFSIPYEQYF.

This clonotype was observed at least ten times. The CDR3 spells CASSFSGDEQYF. For the CDR3, the DNA is TGTGCCAGCAGCTTTTCAGGGGACGAGCAGTACTTC. The chain recombines TRBV7-2 with TRBJ2-7; a possible D gene is TRBD1 (6 bases). Trimming shortened V by 3 bases and J by 5 bases, and 8 bases separated the two germline ends. Germline V CDR1 and CDR2: SGHTA, FQGNSA. The CDR3 consists of 12 residues.

This clonotype was counted ten times or more. The chain links TRBV11-2 to TRBJ1-2; a weak D match, TRBD1 (6 bases). V lost 5 bases, J lost 8 bases, and 27 bases lay in between. CDR3 length: 17 residues. Germline lookup yields CDR1 SGHAT and CDR2 FQNNGV. The CDR3 spells CASSRQAGRGLLEGYTF. The CDR3 DNA reads TGTGCCAGCAGCAGACAGGCAGGAAGGGGACTACTGGAAGGCTACACCTTC. The whole variable domain, filled in from reference TRBV11-2 and TRBJ1-2, reads EAGVAQSPRYKIIEKRQSVAFWCNPISGHATLYWYQQILGQGPKLLIQFQNNGVVDDSQLPKDRFSAERLKGVDSTLKIQPAKLEDSAVYLCASSRQAGRGLLEGYTFGSGTRLTVV.

This clonotype was seen many times. The rearrangement joins TRBV6-4 to TRBJ1-1, with 7 nucleotides matching TRBD1. Germline V gene data show CDR1 as MRHNA and CDR2 as SNTAGT. V shed 5 bases, J shed 0 bases, and the junction held 12 bases outside the gene matches. This CDR3 comprises 17 residues. CDR3 region: CASSLSTGRLMNTEAFF. The CDR3 bases are TGTGCCAGCAGTCTCTCGACAGGGAGGCTCATGAACACTGAAGCTTTCTTT.

A few counts support this clonotype. A read error may explain this, as a much larger clone is one base away. The J gene is TRBJ2-7, the V gene TRBV16; D uncertain. V lost 8 bases and J lost 12, with 17 bases in between. Germline V gene sequence: CDR1 KGHSY, CDR2 FQNENV. The CDR3 is made up of 11 amino acids. CDR3 bases: TGTGCCAGCTTGATTGGGAAAGTAACGTACTTC. It translates to CASLIGKVTYF. Full variable domain (outside the CDR3, taken from reference TRBV16 and TRBJ2-7): GEEVAQTPKHLVRGEGQKAKLYCAPIKGHSYVFWYQQVLKNEFKFLISFQNENVFDETGMPKERFSAKCLPNSPCSLEIQATKLEDSAVYFCASLIGKVTYFGPGTRLTVT.

This clonotype was counted ten times or more. V and J are TRBV5-1 and TRBJ1-2; possibly TRBD1 for D (6 bases). The CDR3 has 16 residues. With 0 bases removed from V and 5 bases from J, the gap between germline ends came to 17 bases. Germline CDR1 is SGHRS and CDR2 is YFSETQ. The chain's CDR3 is CASSLEAQGQSYGYTF. The CDR3 DNA reads as TGCGCCAGCAGCTTGGAGGCTCAAGGACAGAGTTATGGCTACACCTTC.

The chain recombines TRBV27 with TRBJ2-6; maybe TRBD2 (5 bases). Germline loops: CDR1 MNHEY, CDR2 SMNVEV (reference sequence). The CDR3 sequence is 13 residues long. Trimming left V 8 bases short and J 4 bases short, with 9 bases between. This CDR3 is CASAGGGANVLTF. The CDR3 region has the DNA TGTGCCAGCGCCGGAGGCGGGGCCAACGTCCTGACTTTC.

This clonotype turned up a few times. The chain employs TRBV6-1 and TRBJ2-5; 8 nucleotides agree with TRBD1. This CDR3 is 15 amino acids long. CDR1 and CDR2 (germline): MNHNS, SASEGT. V trimming: 8 bases; J trimming: 2 bases; junction bases outside the gene matches: 10. The CDR3 bases are TGTGCCAGCCAGCAGACAGGGGCCGTACAAGAGACCCAGTACTTC. Protein: CASQQTGAVQETQYF.

This clonotype was observed at least ten times. The rearrangement links TRBV6-1 to TRBJ2-2; D ambiguous. The CDR3 spans 12 residues. Trimming removed 8 bases from V and 8 bases from J, with 12 bases in between. In germline, CDR1 is MNHNS, CDR2 SASEGT. As DNA, the CDR3 is TGTGCCAGCCGAGCAAGGGCTGGGGAGCTGTTTTTT. This encodes CASRARAGELFF.

The table lists this clonotype with many counts. The chain recombines TRBV7-9 with TRBJ1-1, with D unresolved. Deletions cut 1 base from V and 1 base from J, with 7 bases between. This CDR3 is built from 14 residues. Germline V gene data show CDR1 as SEHNR and CDR2 as FQNEAQ (reference sequence). CDR3 nucleotides: TGTGCCAGCAGCTTAGTCTGGAAGAACACTGAAGCTTTCTTT. Translated: CASSLVWKNTEAFF.

This clonotype was counted only a few times. This clone may be a read error of a much larger clone one base away. The V call is TRBV30, the J call TRBJ1-5; no reliable D call. The CDR3 is 13 residues long. Trimming stripped 0 bases from V and 5 bases from J, with 8 bases between. CDR1 and CDR2 (germline): GTSNPN, SVGIG (reference sequence). This chain's CDR3 is CAWSVRADQPQHF. CDR3 sequence (DNA): TGTGCCTGGAGTGTACGGGCGGATCAGCCCCAGCATTTT.

This clonotype was picked up a small number of times. The V and J genes are TRBV6-1 and TRBJ1-5, with D tentatively TRBD1 (5 bases). V gave up 11 bases and J gave up 2 bases, with 10 bases separating them. The CDR3 is 12 amino acids. CDR1 is MNHNS, CDR2 SASEGT, per germline. The CDR3, as DNA: TGTGCCGTGGGGACTGGCAATCAGCCCCAGCATTTT. The encoded protein is CAVGTGNQPQHF.

Many counts were recorded for this clonotype. This chain uses TRBV15 with TRBJ1-1; D is unclear. V shed 0 bases and J shed 1 base, with 3 bases lying between them. The CDR3 runs 13 residues. Germline V gene data show CDR1 as LNHNV and CDR2 as YYDKDF (reference sequence). The CDR3 protein is CATSRERNTEAFF. CDR3 nucleotides: TGTGCCACCAGCAGAGAAAGGAACACTGAAGCTTTCTTT.

The V gene is TRBV5-5, the J gene TRBJ2-5; 12 positions match TRBD1. V lost 5 bases and J lost 5; bases outside the gene matches: 10. This CDR3 region has 16 residues. Germline loops: CDR1 SGHKS, CDR2 YYEKEE (reference sequence). The CDR3, as DNA: TGTGCCAGCAGTTCTCCCGGGACAGGGGGCTCTGAGACCCAGTACTTC. Translating it yields CASSSPGTGGSETQYF. Variable domain in full (rest from reference TRBV5-5 and TRBJ2-5): DAGVTQSPTHLIKTRGQQVTLRCSPISGHKSVSWYQQVLGQGPQFIFQYYEKEERGRGNFPDRFSARQFPNYSSELNVNALLLGDSALYLCASSSPGTGGSETQYFGPGTRLLVL.

This clonotype was counted ten times or more. The chain carries TRBV6-5 and TRBJ1-5, with 8 bases lining up with TRBD1. The CDR3 is made up of 18 amino acids. Germline V CDR1 and CDR2: MNHEY, SVGAGI. V dropped 6 bases and J dropped 3; count of bases not matched to a gene: 16. The DNA for the CDR3 is TGTGCCAGCAGCCACGAGACTATTAGGGACAGGTTCAATCAGCCCCAGCATTTT. Its translation: CASSHETIRDRFNQPQHF.

This clonotype occurred a few times. The rearrangement links TRBV30 to TRBJ2-3; D is uncertain. The CDR3 consists of 12 residues. Per the germline V gene, CDR1 is GTSNPN and CDR2 is SVGIG (reference sequence). V gave up 5 bases and J gave up 2 bases, with 8 bases separating them. The CDR3 DNA sequence: TGTGCCTGGGGTTGGCTCACAGATACGCAGTATTTT. Translated, it gives CAWGWLTDTQYF.

As concerns this clonotype: The junction and the germline gene differ at one end; a read error may be behind it. V and J are TRBV7-3 and TRBJ1-1; no reliable D call. The CDR3 has 16 residues. Germline lookup yields CDR1 SGHTA and CDR2 FQGTGA. In nucleotides, the CDR3 is TGTGCCAGCAGCTTAACCTCGAGGCGGGGAGGTACTGAAGCTTGCTTT. Its protein product is CASSLTSRRGGTEACF.

This clonotype was seen at least ten times. This chain connects TRBV30 to TRBJ2-6; no clear D gene. The CDR3 extends over 15 amino acids. Germline V gene data show CDR1 as GTSNPN and CDR2 as SVGIG (reference sequence). V was cut by 0 bases and J by 4 bases, with 10 bases left in between. CDR3 amino acids: CAWSVIGGGANVLTF. The CDR3 DNA is TGTGCCTGGAGTGTAATTGGTGGAGGGGCCAACGTCCTGACTTTC.